These 2 T cell receptor beta chains came from one sample sequenced in a study of cytomegalovirus exposure and HLA in healthy donors. It was with 60 Vbeta and 13 Jbeta primers that the PCR ran. Sequenced by immunoSEQ multiplex PCR; TCRdb stores in-frame clones only, minus some. The data hold about 140,000 clones, with about four fifths observed a single time. The sequencing sample was made of PBMCs. The receptors derive from a man between 35 and 55 years old in good health and CMV-seronegative.

The gene calls are TRBV4-3 and TRBJ1-1; the match to TRBD1 covers 8 bases. V shed 4 bases and J 0 bases; nucleotides not matched to a gene: 4. From germline, CDR1 is LGHNA and CDR2 YSLEER. This CDR3 spans 15 amino acids. The chain's CDR3 is CASSLRDRMNTEAFF. The CDR3 bases are TGCGCCAGCAGCCTTCGGGACAGGATGAACACTGAAGCTTTCTTT.

V and J are TRBV19 and TRBJ2-7, with TRBD1 identical over 9 bases. V gave up 6 bases and J gave up 6 bases; unmatched junction bases: 15. Germline V CDR1 and CDR2: LNHDA, SQIVND (reference sequence). This CDR3 has 16 residues. As DNA, the CDR3 is TGTGCCAGTAGCCCGCGGACAGGGGCTCTAGTGAGCGAGCAGTACTTC. It specifies CASSPRTGALVSEQYF.